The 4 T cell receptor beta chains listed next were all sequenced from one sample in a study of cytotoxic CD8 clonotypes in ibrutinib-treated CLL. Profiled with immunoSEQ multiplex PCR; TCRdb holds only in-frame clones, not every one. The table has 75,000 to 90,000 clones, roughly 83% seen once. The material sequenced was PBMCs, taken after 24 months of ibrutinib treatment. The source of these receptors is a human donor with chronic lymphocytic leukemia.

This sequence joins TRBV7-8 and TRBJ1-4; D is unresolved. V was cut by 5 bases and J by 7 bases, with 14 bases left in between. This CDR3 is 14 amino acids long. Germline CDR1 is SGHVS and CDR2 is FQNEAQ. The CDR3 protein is CASSRRGVVEKLFF. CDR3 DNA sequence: TGTGCCAGCAGCCGCCGCGGGGTGGTTGAAAAACTGTTTTTT.

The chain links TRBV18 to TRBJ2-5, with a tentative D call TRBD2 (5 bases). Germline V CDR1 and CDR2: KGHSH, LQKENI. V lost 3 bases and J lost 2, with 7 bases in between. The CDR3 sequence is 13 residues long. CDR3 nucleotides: TGTGCCAGCTCACCTTCGGGGCAAGAGACCCAGTACTTC. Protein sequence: CASSPSGQETQYF.

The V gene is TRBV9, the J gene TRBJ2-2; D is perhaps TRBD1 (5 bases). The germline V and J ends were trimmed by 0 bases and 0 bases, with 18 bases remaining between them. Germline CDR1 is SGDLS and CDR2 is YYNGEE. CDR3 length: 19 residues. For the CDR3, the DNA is TGTGCCAGCAGCGTAGGTCTCGGCAGGGTGGTGTCGAACACCGGGGAGCTGTTTTTT. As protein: CASSVGLGRVVSNTGELFF.

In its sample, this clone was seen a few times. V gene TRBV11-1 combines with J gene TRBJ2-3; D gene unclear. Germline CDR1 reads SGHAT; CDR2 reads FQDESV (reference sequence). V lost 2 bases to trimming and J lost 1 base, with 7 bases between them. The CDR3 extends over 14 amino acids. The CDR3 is CASSLNSGTDTQYF. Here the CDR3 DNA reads TGTGCCAGCAGCTTAAATAGTGGCACAGATACGCAGTATTTT.